This T cell receptor (beta chain) was documented in a study of blood T cell repertoires in COVID-19. The overall study: Sites in the United States, Italy and Spain provided acute and convalescent COVID-19 samples. Sample material is recorded as cDNA or gDNA derived from T cells, B-cell-depleted T cells, or PBMCs.

This clone was seen more than once but under ten times. The authors' processing: Counts of nucleated cells, estimated from reference gene primer amplification, were obtained. The repertoire was sequenced with immunoSEQ multiplex PCR; TCRdb's copy has only in-frame clones and lacks some. V and J calls and clone size are as listed in that table; D and trimming were resolved from the DNA. The sample has about 120,000 clones, over 80% seen once; the top ten hold around 2%. Germline loops: CDR1 SGHVS, CDR2 FNYEAQ. V shed 1 base and J shed 0 bases, with 6 bases lying between them. The CDR3 contains 15 residues.

The chain combines TRBV7-6 with TRBJ2-2; the D is unclear. The material sequenced was peripheral blood. This clonotype was sampled from a man aged 30 to 45 with acute or convalescent COVID-19. This CDR3 reads CASSLGTANTGELFF. The CDR3 DNA sequence: TGTGCCAGCAGCTTAGGAACAGCGAACACCGGGGAGCTGTTTTTT.